The clone carrying this T cell receptor beta chain was counted between two and nine times. This sample stems from a study of blood T cell repertoires in COVID-19. Here immunoSEQ multiplex PCR was the method, and the copy in TCRdb shows in-frame clones only, minus some. The sample holds approximately 490,000 clones, about nine tenths seen once. The CDR3 is made up of 11 amino acids. Germline loops: CDR1 SGHRS, CDR2 YFSETQ. The ends were cut back, 6 bases at V and 6 bases at J, with 9 bases in the middle. The clonotype originates from a woman aged 18-30 years who had recovered from COVID-19. Sequenced: PBMCs or T cells enriched from blood (not recorded which). The V gene is TRBV5-1, the J gene TRBJ1-2; D is perhaps TRBD1 (5 bases). The CDR3 is CASNGGNGYTF. The CDR3 DNA follows: TGCGCCAGCAATGGGGGGAATGGCTACACCTTC. Supplemented by reference TRBV5-1 and TRBJ1-2, the full variable domain reads KAGVTQTPRYLIKTRGQQVTLSCSPISGHRSVSWYQQTPGQGLQFLFEYFSETQRNKGNFPGRFSGRQFSNSRSEMNVSTLELGDSALYLCASNGGNGYTFGSGTRLTVV.